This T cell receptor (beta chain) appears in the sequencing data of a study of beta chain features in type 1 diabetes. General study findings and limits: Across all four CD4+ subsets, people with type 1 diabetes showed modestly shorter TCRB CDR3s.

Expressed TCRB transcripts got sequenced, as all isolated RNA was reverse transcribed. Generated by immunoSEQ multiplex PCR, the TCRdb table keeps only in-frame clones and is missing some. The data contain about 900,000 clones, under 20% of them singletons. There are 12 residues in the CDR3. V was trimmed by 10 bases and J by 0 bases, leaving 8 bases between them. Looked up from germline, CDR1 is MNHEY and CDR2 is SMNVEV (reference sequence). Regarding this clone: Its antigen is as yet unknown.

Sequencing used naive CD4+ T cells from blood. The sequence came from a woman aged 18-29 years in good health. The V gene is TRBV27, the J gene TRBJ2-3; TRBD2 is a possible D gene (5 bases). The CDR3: CANRGSTDTQYF. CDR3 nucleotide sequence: TGTGCCAACCGCGGGAGCACAGATACGCAGTATTTT.